What follows describes a single T cell receptor beta chain. The antigen is not known. TCRdb keeps only in-frame clones here, not all; method: immunoSEQ multiplex PCR. This table holds 60,000 to 75,000 clones, around 92% found once. These data originate in a study of OX40 agonist ivuxolimab in advanced cancers. About the research overall: Patient treatment consisted of intravenous ivuxolimab administration every 2 weeks at 0.01 to 10 mg/kg.

The CDR3 runs to 17 residues. Germline V gives CDR1 SGDLS, CDR2 YYNGEE. Trimming stripped 4 bases from V and 2 bases from J, with 19 bases between. Patients were ineligible given autoimmune disease history or systemic immunosuppression. Study results and caveats: Clonal expansion by week 6 occurred in CD4+ and CD8+ blood T cells (at 0.1 to 3.0 mg/kg).

Sequencing used CD4+ or CD8+ T cells sorted from blood, obtained in a trial of the OX40 agonist ivuxolimab. The receptor was isolated from an adult with an advanced solid tumor such as melanoma, head and neck, liver or kidney cancer. This chain joins TRBV9 and TRBJ1-3, with D perhaps matching TRBD1 (6 bases). The CDR3 DNA sequence: TGTGCCAGCAGCTCAAACCCCGACAGGCCACCTGGAAACACCATATATTTT. This encodes CASSSNPDRPPGNTIYF.